This T cell receptor beta chain comes out of a study of cytomegalovirus exposure and HLA in healthy donors. Whole-study results and caveats: Confirmation in vitro established that a few CMV-associated chains were specific for CMV antigens. Overall, approximately 150 TCR beta chains were annotated as cytomegalovirus-associated.

J was trimmed by 2 bases and V by 5 bases; bases with no gene match: 11. This CDR3 is built from 16 residues. The germline V gene encodes CDR1 LNHDA and CDR2 SQIVND (reference sequence). This clone was recorded once. The antigen is unknown. In the PCR, 60 Vbeta and 13 Jbeta primers were used. This table comes from immunoSEQ multiplex PCR, and its TCRdb copy is limited to in-frame clones, with some not included. The sample includes 150,000 to 200,000 clones, around 83% of them seen just once. This receptor was obtained from a man aged 45-65 years in good health and CMV-seronegative. The sample comprised PBMCs. The chain recombines TRBV19 with TRBJ2-7; 8 bases agree with TRBD1. Written as DNA, the CDR3 is TGTGCCAGTAGTCCCACGCTAGGACAGGGACCCTACGAGCAGTACTTC. Protein sequence: CASSPTLGQGPYEQYF.